Included here is one T cell receptor beta chain sequence, with context. Its specificity is unknown. The data were obtained in a study of monozygotic twins with inflammatory bowel disease. Study conclusions and caveats: Evidence failed to back one strong IBD-linked signal or clonotype.

TCRdb re-called the 5' RACE reads, yielding one record per CDR3 amino acid sequence without DNA. The data show approximately 300,000 distinct CDR3 sequences, and the top ten clones hold 5.6%. The origin of this receptor is a human donor with ulcerative colitis or Crohn's disease, or a healthy co-twin of an affected twin (not recorded which). The sample comprised blood.

The CDR3 loop reads CASSLTTELAVYNEQFF. The chain carries TRBV9 and TRBJ2-1; TCRdb's assignment of TRBD2 cannot be checked, as there is no DNA. The CDR3 runs to 17 residues. Germline V gives CDR1 SGDLS, CDR2 YYNGEE.